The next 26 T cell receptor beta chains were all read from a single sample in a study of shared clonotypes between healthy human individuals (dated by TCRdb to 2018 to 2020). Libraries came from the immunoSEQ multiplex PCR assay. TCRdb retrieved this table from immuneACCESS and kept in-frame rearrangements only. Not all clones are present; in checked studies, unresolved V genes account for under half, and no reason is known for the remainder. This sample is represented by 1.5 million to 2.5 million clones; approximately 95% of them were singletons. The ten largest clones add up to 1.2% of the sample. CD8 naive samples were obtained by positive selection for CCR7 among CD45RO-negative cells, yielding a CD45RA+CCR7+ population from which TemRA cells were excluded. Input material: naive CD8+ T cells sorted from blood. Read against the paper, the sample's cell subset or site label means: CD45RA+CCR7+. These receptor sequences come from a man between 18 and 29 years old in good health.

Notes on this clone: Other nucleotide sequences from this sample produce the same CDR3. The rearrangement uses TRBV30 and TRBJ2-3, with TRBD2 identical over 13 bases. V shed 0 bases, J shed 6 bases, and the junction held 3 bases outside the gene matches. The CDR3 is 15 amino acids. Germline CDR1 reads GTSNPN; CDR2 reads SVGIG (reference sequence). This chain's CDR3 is CAWSVLAGGGDTQYF. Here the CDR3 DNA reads TGTGCCTGGAGTGTACTAGCGGGAGGGGGGGATACGCAGTATTTT.

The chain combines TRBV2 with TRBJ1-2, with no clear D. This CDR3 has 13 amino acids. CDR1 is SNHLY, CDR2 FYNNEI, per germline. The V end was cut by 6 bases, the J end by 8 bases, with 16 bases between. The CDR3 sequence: CASRDLRTEGYTF. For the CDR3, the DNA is TGTGCCAGCAGGGACCTGAGGACGGAAGGCTACACCTTC.

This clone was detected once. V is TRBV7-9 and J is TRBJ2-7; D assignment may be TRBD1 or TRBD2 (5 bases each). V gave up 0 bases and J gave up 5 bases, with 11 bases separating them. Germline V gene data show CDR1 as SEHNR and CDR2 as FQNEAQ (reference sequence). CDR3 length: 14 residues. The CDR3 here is CASSLAGTHDEQYF. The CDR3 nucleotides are TGTGCCAGCAGCTTAGCGGGGACGCACGACGAGCAGTACTTC.

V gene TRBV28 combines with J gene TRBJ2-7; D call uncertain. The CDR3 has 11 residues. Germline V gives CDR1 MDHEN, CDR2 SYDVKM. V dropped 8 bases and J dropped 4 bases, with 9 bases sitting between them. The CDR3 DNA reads TGTGCCAGCGCCGCTCTTTACGAGCAGTACTTC. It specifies CASAALYEQYF.

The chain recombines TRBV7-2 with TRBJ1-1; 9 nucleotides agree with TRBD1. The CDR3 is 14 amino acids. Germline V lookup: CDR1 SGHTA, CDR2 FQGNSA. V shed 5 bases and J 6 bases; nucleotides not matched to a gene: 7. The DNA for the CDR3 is TGTGCCAGCAGCCCACGGACAGGGGACGCTGAAGCTTTCTTT. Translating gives CASSPRTGDAEAFF.

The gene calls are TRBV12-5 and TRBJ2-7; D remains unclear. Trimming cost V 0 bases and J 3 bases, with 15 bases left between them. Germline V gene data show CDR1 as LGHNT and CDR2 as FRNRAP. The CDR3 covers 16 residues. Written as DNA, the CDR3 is TGTGCTAGTGGTTTGGTACGAAGGGATGGAGTCTACGAGCAGTACTTC. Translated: CASGLVRRDGVYEQYF.

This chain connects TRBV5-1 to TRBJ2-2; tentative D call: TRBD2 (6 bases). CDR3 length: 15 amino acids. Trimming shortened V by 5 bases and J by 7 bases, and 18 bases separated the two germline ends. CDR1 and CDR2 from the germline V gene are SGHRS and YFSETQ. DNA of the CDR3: TGCGCCAGCAGTTGGGCTAGCGAGATGGTCGGGGAGCTGTTTTTT. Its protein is CASSWASEMVGELFF.

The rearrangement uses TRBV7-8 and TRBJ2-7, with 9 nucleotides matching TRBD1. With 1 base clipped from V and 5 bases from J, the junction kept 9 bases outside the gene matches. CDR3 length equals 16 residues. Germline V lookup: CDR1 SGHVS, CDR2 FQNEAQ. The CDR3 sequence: CASSLGPGQGLHEQYF. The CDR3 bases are TGTGCCAGCAGCTTAGGCCCGGGACAGGGTCTCCACGAGCAGTACTTC.

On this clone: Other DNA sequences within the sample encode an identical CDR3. CDR3 sequence reads: CSVVRGPYEQYF. The CDR3 coding sequence is TGCAGCGTTGTGCGCGGCCCCTACGAGCAGTACTTC. The chain links TRBV29-1 to TRBJ2-7; D is unclear. The CDR3 is 12 amino acids. The V gene's germline CDR1 is SQVTM and CDR2 ANQGSEA. Trimming pared 4 bases from V and 2 bases from J, leaving 9 bases between.

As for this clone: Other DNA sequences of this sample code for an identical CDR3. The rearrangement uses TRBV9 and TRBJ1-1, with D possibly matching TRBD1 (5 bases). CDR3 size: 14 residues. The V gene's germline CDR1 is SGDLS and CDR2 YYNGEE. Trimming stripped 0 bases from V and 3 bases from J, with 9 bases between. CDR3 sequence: CASSVAEGYTEAFF. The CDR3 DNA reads TGTGCCAGCAGCGTAGCGGAGGGGTACACTGAAGCTTTCTTT.

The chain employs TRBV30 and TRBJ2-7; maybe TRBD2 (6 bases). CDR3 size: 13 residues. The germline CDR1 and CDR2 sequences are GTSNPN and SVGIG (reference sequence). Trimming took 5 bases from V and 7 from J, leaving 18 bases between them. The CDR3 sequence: CAWLGDSPGEQYF. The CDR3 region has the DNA TGTGCCTGGCTCGGGGACTCCCCGGGGGAGCAGTACTTC.

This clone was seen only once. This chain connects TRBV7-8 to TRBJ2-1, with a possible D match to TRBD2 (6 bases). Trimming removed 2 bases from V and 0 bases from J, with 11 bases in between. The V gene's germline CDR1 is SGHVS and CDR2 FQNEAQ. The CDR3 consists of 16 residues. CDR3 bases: TGTGCCAGCAGCTTATGGGCGGGGAGCTCCTACAATGAGCAGTTCTTC. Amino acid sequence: CASSLWAGSSYNEQFF.

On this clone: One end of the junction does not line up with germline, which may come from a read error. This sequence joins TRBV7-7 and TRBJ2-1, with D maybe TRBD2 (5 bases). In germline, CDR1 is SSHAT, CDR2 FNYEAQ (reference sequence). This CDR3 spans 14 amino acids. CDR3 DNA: TGTGCTAGCAGCGAAACCCTTGGCGGGTCCGAGCAGTTCTTC. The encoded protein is CASSETLGGSEQFF. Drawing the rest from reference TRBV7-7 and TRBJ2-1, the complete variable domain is GAGVSQSPRYKVTKRGQDVTLRCDPISSHATLYWYQQALGQGPEFLTYFNYEAQPDKSGLPSDRFSAERPEGSISTLTIQRTEQRDSAMYRCASSETLGGSEQFFGPGTRLTVL.

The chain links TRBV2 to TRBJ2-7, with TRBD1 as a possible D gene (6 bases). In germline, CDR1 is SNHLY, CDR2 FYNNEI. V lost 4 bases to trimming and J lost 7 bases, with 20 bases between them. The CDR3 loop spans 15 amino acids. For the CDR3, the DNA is TGTGCCAGCAGTGGCCTGGACAGTCTGCATAGGGAGCAGTACTTC. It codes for CASSGLDSLHREQYF. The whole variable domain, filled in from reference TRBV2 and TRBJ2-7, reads EPEVTQTPSHQVTQMGQEVILRCVPISNHLYFYWYRQILGQKVEFLVSFYNNEISEKSEIFDDQFSVERPDGSNFTLKIRSTKLEDSAMYFCASSGLDSLHREQYFGPGTRLTVT.

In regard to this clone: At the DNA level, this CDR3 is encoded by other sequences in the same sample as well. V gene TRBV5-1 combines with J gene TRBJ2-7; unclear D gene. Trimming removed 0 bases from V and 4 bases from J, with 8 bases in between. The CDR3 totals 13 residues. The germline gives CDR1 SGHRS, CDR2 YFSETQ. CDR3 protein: CASSLGFGYEQYF. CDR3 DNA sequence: TGCGCCAGCAGCTTGGGGTTCGGGTACGAGCAGTACTTC.

The chain's CDR3 is CASSLESPQGLDSPLHF. Written as DNA, the CDR3 is TGCGCCAGCAGCTTGGAGAGCCCACAGGGTTTAGATTCACCCCTCCACTTT. The chain carries TRBV5-1 and TRBJ1-6, with D possibly TRBD1 on 6 matching bases. CDR1 is SGHRS and CDR2 is YFSETQ in the germline V gene. This CDR3 comprises 17 residues. V lost 0 bases and J 8 bases, leaving 18 bases between the germline ends.

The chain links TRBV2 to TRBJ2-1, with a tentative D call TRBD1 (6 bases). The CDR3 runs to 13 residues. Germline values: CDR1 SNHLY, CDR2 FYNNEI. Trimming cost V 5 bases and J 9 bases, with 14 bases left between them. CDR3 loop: CASSYLQGSEQFF. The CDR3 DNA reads TGTGCCAGCAGTTACCTACAGGGTAGTGAGCAGTTCTTC.

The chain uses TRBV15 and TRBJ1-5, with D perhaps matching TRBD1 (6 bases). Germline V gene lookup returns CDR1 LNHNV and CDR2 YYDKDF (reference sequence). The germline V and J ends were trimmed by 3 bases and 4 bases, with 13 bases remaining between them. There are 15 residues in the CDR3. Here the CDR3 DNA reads TGTGCCACCAGCAGGATTCCAGGGGAGAATCAGCCCCAGCATTTT. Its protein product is CATSRIPGENQPQHF. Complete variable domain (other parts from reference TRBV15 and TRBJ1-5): DAMVIQNPRYQVTQFGKPVTLSCSQTLNHNVMYWYQQKSSQAPKLLFHYYDKDFNNEADTPDNFQSRRPNTSFCFLDIRSPGLGDTAMYLCATSRIPGENQPQHFGDGTRLSIL.

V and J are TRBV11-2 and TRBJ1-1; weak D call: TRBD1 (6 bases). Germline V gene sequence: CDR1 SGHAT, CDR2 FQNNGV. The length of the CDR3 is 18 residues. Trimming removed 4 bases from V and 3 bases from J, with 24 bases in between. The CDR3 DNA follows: TGTGCCAGCAGCTATTACAGGGCGCGGGAGGACCAGTACACTGAAGCTTTCTTT. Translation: CASSYYRAREDQYTEAFF.

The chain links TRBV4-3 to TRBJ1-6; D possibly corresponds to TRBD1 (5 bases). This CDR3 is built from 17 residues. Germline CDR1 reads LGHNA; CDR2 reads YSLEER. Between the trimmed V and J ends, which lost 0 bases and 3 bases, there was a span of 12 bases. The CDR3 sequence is CASSQDSRENYNSPLHF. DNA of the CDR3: TGCGCCAGCAGCCAAGATTCCAGGGAGAACTATAATTCACCCCTCCACTTT.

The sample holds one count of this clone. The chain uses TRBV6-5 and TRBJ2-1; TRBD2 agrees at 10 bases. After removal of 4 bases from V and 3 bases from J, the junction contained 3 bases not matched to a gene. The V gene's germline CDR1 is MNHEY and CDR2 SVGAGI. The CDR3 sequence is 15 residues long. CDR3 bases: TGTGCCAGCAGTTTCGGACTAGCGGACTACAATGAGCAGTTCTTC. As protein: CASSFGLADYNEQFF.

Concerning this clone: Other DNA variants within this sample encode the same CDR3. CDR3 loop: CASSLDGEETQYF. DNA for the CDR3: TGTGCCAGCAGCTTAGACGGCGAGGAGACCCAGTACTTC. This chain connects TRBV7-6 to TRBJ2-5; D call uncertain. The ends were cut back, 1 base at V and 5 bases at J, with 8 bases in the middle. The CDR3 extends over 13 amino acids. Per the germline V gene, CDR1 is SGHVS and CDR2 is FNYEAQ. Complete variable domain (other parts from reference TRBV7-6 and TRBJ2-5): GAGVSQSPRYKVTKRGQDVALRCDPISGHVSLYWYRQALGQGPEFLTYFNYEAQQDKSGLPNDRFSAERPEGSISTLTIQRTEQRDSAMYRCASSLDGEETQYFGPGTRLLVL.

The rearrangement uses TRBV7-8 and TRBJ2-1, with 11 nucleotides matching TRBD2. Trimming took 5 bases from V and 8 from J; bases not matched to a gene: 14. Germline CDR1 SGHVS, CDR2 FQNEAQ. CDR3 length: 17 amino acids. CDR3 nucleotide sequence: TGTGCCAGCAGCGCGTTCGCCGGGACTAGCGGAGCCGATGAGCAGTTCTTC. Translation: CASSAFAGTSGADEQFF.

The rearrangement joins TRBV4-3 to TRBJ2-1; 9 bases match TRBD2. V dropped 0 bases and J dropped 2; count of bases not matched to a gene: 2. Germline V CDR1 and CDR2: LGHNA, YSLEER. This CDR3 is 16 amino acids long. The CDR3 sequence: CASSQDGGRAYNEQFF. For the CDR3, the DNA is TGCGCCAGCAGCCAAGACGGCGGGAGGGCCTACAATGAGCAGTTCTTC.

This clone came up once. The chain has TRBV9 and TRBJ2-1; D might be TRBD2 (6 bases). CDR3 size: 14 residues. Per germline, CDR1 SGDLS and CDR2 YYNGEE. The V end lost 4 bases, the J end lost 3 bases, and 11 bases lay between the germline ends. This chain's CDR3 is CASSQEGDYNEQFF. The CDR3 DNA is TGTGCCAGCAGCCAGGAGGGTGACTACAATGAGCAGTTCTTC.

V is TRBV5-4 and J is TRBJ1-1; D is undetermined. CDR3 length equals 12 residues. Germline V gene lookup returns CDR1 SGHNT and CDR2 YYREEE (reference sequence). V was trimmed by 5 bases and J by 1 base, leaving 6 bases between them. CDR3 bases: TGTGCCAGCAGATCAGAGAACACTGAAGCTTTCTTT. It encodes CASRSENTEAFF. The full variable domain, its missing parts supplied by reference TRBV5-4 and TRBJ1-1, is ETGVTQSPTHLIKTRGQQVTLRCSSQSGHNTVSWYQQALGQGPQFIFQYYREEENGRGNFPPRFSGLQFPNYSSELNVNALELDDSALYLCASRSENTEAFFGQGTRLTVV.